The 26 T cell receptor beta chains given below trace back to one sample, sequenced in a study of graft-versus-host responses after intestinal transplantation. Generated by immunoSEQ multiplex PCR, the TCRdb table keeps only in-frame clones and is missing some. The table lists about 17,000 clones, approximately 39% of them singletons, with more than 3% in the top ten. Co-plated with approximately 200,000 CFSE-labeled responder cells were approximately 200,000 irradiated, violet-dye-labeled stimulator cells. The specimen comprised alloreactive CD8+ T cells from a mixed lymphocyte reaction culture, sampled before intestinal transplant. Sample subset: CFSE-low proliferating T cells sorted from roughly 6-day pre-transplant mixed lymphocyte reaction (GvH or HvG direction). The origin of the receptors is a human patient who received an intestinal transplant.

The table lists this clone with a few counts. J is TRBJ2-1 and V is TRBV25-1, with D tentatively TRBD1 (6 bases). The germline V gene encodes CDR1 MGHDK and CDR2 SYGVNS. V was clipped by 4 bases and J by 8 bases, with 12 bases between them. The CDR3 covers 13 residues. CDR3 residues: CASSATGKYEQFF. In DNA, the CDR3 is TGTGCCAGCAGTGCTACAGGGAAGTATGAGCAGTTCTTC.

This clone has a handful of counts. The chain links TRBV4-1 to TRBJ1-5, with D perhaps matching TRBD1 (5 bases). This CDR3 comprises 16 residues. Deletions cut 2 bases from V and 4 bases from J, with 15 bases between. Germline V CDR1 and CDR2: MGHRA, YSYEKL. The CDR3 protein is CASSQPGGDGNQPQHF. The CDR3 DNA reads as TGCGCCAGCAGCCAACCCGGAGGGGACGGGAATCAGCCCCAGCATTTT.

By proportion, this clone is medium-sized. The gene calls are TRBV5-5 and TRBJ2-7; D remains unclear. CDR1 is SGHKS, CDR2 YYEKEE, per germline (reference sequence). Trimming pared 2 bases from V and 5 bases from J, leaving 11 bases between. The CDR3 covers 13 residues. The CDR3 DNA reads as TGTGCCAGCAGCTTAATCTCAGTGAACGAGCAGTACTTC. Its protein product is CASSLISVNEQYF.

V is TRBV28 and J is TRBJ1-4, with 7 bases matching TRBD1. This CDR3 contains 15 residues. Losses at the gene ends were 6 bases for V and 8 bases for J; bases not matched to a gene: 12. CDR1 and CDR2 from the germline V gene are MDHEN and SYDVKM. The CDR3 is CASSPSQGVGEKLFF. The CDR3 bases are TGTGCCAGCAGCCCGTCGCAGGGGGTAGGGGAAAAACTGTTTTTT.

This chain connects TRBV6-1 to TRBJ1-4; no firm D call. Looked up from germline, CDR1 is MNHNS and CDR2 is SASEGT. This CDR3 is built from 15 residues. Trimming took off 6 bases at V and 4 bases at J, with 15 bases between the two ends. The CDR3 coding sequence is TGTGCCAGCAGCCCTAAAACTATACTTAATGAAAAACTGTTTTTT. Translating it yields CASSPKTILNEKLFF.

The CDR3 region is CASSPLATLSEQYF. CDR3 bases: TGTGCCAGCAGTCCACTAGCAACCCTCTCCGAGCAGTACTTC. The rearrangement joins TRBV28 to TRBJ2-5; D might be TRBD2 (6 bases). The DNA matches TRBJ2-7 better at its end, which makes the J call doubtful. CDR3 size: 14 residues. CDR1 is MDHEN, CDR2 SYDVKM, per germline.

V is TRBV4-2 and J is TRBJ1-2; D is ambiguous. The CDR3 is 14 residues long. V was cut by 5 bases and J by 4 bases, with 14 bases left in between. Germline V lookup: CDR1 LGHNA, CDR2 YNFKEQ. CDR3 region: CASSVRQFRYGYTF. CDR3 DNA: TGTGCCAGCAGCGTCAGACAATTCCGCTATGGCTACACCTTC.

In this sample, this clone is medium-sized. The chain joins TRBV5-5 to TRBJ2-7; D gene unclear. The ends were cut back, 0 bases at V and 0 bases at J, with 4 bases in the middle. The CDR3 is made up of 13 amino acids. Germline V gene data show CDR1 as SGHKS and CDR2 as YYEKEE (reference sequence). The DNA of the CDR3 is TGTGCCAGCAGCTTGGCCCTCTCCTACGAGCAGTACTTC. Protein: CASSLALSYEQYF.

This clone was recorded a few times. The CDR3 loop reads CASSVESGRPGDNEQFF. The CDR3 DNA reads as TGTGCCAGCAGCGTAGAATCGGGGCGGCCTGGTGACAATGAGCAGTTCTTC. The V gene is TRBV9, the J gene TRBJ2-1, with D perhaps assigned TRBD1 or TRBD2 (5 bases each). The length of the CDR3 is 17 residues. Germline CDR1 is SGDLS and CDR2 is YYNGEE. Between the trimmed V and J ends, which lost 0 bases and 5 bases, there was a span of 18 bases.

This clone occurred a few times. This likely stems from a read error, as it lies one base from a far larger clone. V and J are TRBV5-6 and TRBJ1-5; D might be TRBD1 (6 bases). Germline CDR1 is SGHDT and CDR2 is YYEEEE. Trimming shortened V by 3 bases and J by 2 bases, and 12 bases separated the two germline ends. The CDR3 spans 15 residues. CDR3 protein: CASSWEGGGNQPQHF. The CDR3 DNA sequence: TGTGCCAGCAGCTGGGAAGGGGGGGGCAATCAGCCCCAGCATTTT.

This clone was counted only a few times. V and J are TRBV29-1 and TRBJ2-1; 10 nucleotides line up with TRBD2. Per germline, CDR1 SQVTM and CDR2 ANQGSEA. The CDR3 contains 16 residues. The junction had 16 bases not matched to a gene; V was cut back by 8 bases and J by 6 bases. The CDR3 sequence: CSQRNLAGAYVNEQFF. Here the CDR3 DNA reads TGCAGCCAAAGAAATCTAGCGGGAGCCTACGTCAATGAGCAGTTCTTC.

The chain uses TRBV10-3 and TRBJ2-7, with D unresolved. Looked up from germline, CDR1 is ENHRY and CDR2 is SYGVKD. V was cut by 10 bases and J by 3 bases, with 10 bases left in between. The CDR3 runs to 11 residues. The CDR3, as DNA: TGTGCCAGCCAGACTGACTACGAGCAGTACTTC. Amino acids: CASQTDYEQYF.

As to this clone: At the DNA level, this CDR3 is encoded by other sequences in the same sample as well. The chain combines TRBV5-1 with TRBJ1-5; the D gene is possibly TRBD1 (6 bases). The CDR3 runs 14 residues. Trimming left V 3 bases short and J 14 bases short, with 21 bases between. Germline V gene lookup returns CDR1 SGHRS and CDR2 YFSETQ. CDR3 loop: CASSSIPGGGIKHF. As DNA, the CDR3 is TGCGCCAGCAGCTCTATCCCGGGGGGCGGGATTAAGCATTTT.

The chain employs TRBV5-4 and TRBJ2-1; D possibly uses TRBD1 or TRBD2 (6 bases each). The germline V gene encodes CDR1 SGHNT and CDR2 YYREEE (reference sequence). This CDR3 region has 13 residues. V lost 4 bases and J lost 6, with 11 bases in between. The CDR3 spells CASSPGALNEQFF. CDR3 bases: TGTGCCAGCAGCCCGGGGGCTCTCAATGAGCAGTTCTTC.

This clone is medium-sized by share. The chain is built from TRBV4-1 and TRBJ2-7; no firm D call. Looked up from germline, CDR1 is MGHRA and CDR2 is YSYEKL. This CDR3 contains 13 residues. The V end lost 4 bases, the J end lost 0 bases, and 7 bases lay between the germline ends. CDR3: CASSLLGSYEQYF. CDR3 DNA sequence: TGCGCCAGCAGCCTACTGGGCTCCTACGAGCAGTACTTC.

This clone was counted between two and nine times. The chain joins TRBV29-1 to TRBJ1-2; D perhaps matches TRBD1 (6 bases). This CDR3 spans 13 amino acids. CDR1 and CDR2 from the germline V gene are SQVTM and ANQGSEA. V gave up 7 bases and J gave up 4 bases, with 16 bases separating them. The DNA for the CDR3 is TGCAGCGCCCTCCCGGAAGGGGGCTATGGCTACACCTTC. Protein product: CSALPEGGYGYTF.

This clone is labeled as medium-sized. The rearrangement links TRBV4-1 to TRBJ2-7; 11 bases fit TRBD2. After removal of 5 bases from V and 3 bases from J, the junction contained 15 bases not matched to a gene. Germline V gene sequence: CDR1 MGHRA, CDR2 YSYEKL. There are 18 residues in the CDR3. In DNA, the CDR3 is TGCGCCAGCAGCGAAGGGACAGGGATGACTAGCGGGATCTACGAGCAGTACTTC. Translating it yields CASSEGTGMTSGIYEQYF.

Only a few counts were recorded for this clone. The chain couples TRBV15 to TRBJ2-4; D is perhaps TRBD1 or TRBD2 (5 bases each). In germline, CDR1 is LNHNV, CDR2 YYDKDF (reference sequence). This CDR3 has 13 residues. Trimming cost V 5 bases and J 8 bases, with 13 bases left between them. Here the CDR3 reads CATSGGFGDIQYF. The CDR3 DNA sequence: TGTGCCACCAGCGGGGGATTCGGGGACATTCAGTACTTC. Full variable domain (missing parts from reference TRBV15 and TRBJ2-4): DAMVIQNPRYQVTQFGKPVTLSCSQTLNHNVMYWYQQKSSQAPKLLFHYYDKDFNNEADTPDNFQSRRPNTSFCFLDIRSPGLGDTAMYLCATSGGFGDIQYFGAGTRLSVL.

This clone showed up just a few times. This sequence joins TRBV7-9 and TRBJ1-2, with TRBD1 identical over 7 bases. Trimming removed 4 bases from V and 2 bases from J; junction bases left unmatched: 10. Germline V lookup: CDR1 SEHNR, CDR2 FQNEAQ (reference sequence). The length of the CDR3 is 16 residues. The CDR3: CASSYAGGQLNYGYTF. CDR3 coding DNA: TGTGCCAGCAGCTATGCCGGGGGACAGCTCAACTATGGCTACACCTTC.

This chain connects TRBV5-1 to TRBJ1-2; 9 bases are a match to TRBD1. This CDR3 contains 17 residues. Germline CDR1 SGHRS, CDR2 YFSETQ. With V trimmed by 1 base and J by 4 bases, 11 bases remained unmatched. CDR3 protein: CASSLSLTGGLLYGYTF. CDR3 bases: TGCGCCAGCAGCTTGTCGCTGACAGGGGGGCTCCTCTATGGCTACACCTTC.

V is TRBV27 and J is TRBJ2-7, with D hard to call. The CDR3 has 15 residues. The germline gives CDR1 MNHEY, CDR2 SMNVEV (reference sequence). Between the trimmed V and J ends, which lost 0 bases and 2 bases, there was a span of 11 bases. CDR3 DNA sequence: TGTGCCAGCAGTTTATCGTCGCAGGTGACCTACGAGCAGTACTTC. This translates into CASSLSSQVTYEQYF.

V and J are TRBV9 and TRBJ1-3, with no clear D. The CDR3 runs to 13 residues. The germline V gene has CDR1 SGDLS and CDR2 YYNGEE. V lost 2 bases and J 7 bases, leaving 10 bases between the germline ends. CDR3 sequence: CASSVDGGNTIYF. CDR3 in DNA: TGTGCCAGCAGCGTGGACGGCGGGAACACCATATATTTT.

This sequence joins TRBV11-3 and TRBJ2-1, with 9 nucleotides matching TRBD2. Trimming took 4 bases from V and 4 from J; bases not matched to a gene: 14. Germline CDR1 is SGHNT and CDR2 is YENEEA. The CDR3 runs to 18 residues. The CDR3, as DNA: TGTGCCAGCAGCTCGAGATCAGGGCGGGAGGGAGGGTACAATGAGCAGTTCTTC. Protein: CASSSRSGREGGYNEQFF.

This chain joins TRBV19 and TRBJ2-1; D ambiguous. Germline values: CDR1 LNHDA, CDR2 SQIVND (reference sequence). Trimming cost V 3 bases and J 6 bases, with 6 bases left between them. The CDR3 has 12 residues. The CDR3 nucleotides read TGTGCCAGTAGTATGGTGGTCAATGAGCAGTTCTTC. Amino acid sequence: CASSMVVNEQFF.

The chain links TRBV7-9 to TRBJ2-5; D unclear. The closer fit of TRBJ2-7 to the DNA end suggests the J call may be wrong. In germline, CDR1 is SEHNR, CDR2 FQNEAQ (reference sequence). This CDR3 has 13 residues. The DNA of the CDR3 is TGTGCCAGCAGCTTAGCGCTAGCCTACGAGCAGTACTTC. Translating it yields CASSLALAYEQYF.

The gene calls are TRBV27 and TRBJ2-7, with TRBD2 identical over 7 bases. Looked up from germline, CDR1 is MNHEY and CDR2 is SMNVEV (reference sequence). J lost 4 bases, V lost 10 bases, and 16 bases had no gene match. This CDR3 contains 15 residues. The CDR3 DNA follows: TGTGCCACCAAGAGGGTGGCTAGCGGCCGTTACGAGCAGTACTTC. Amino acid sequence: CATKRVASGRYEQYF.